This T cell receptor beta chain appears in the sequencing data of a study of CD8+ T cells in alopecia areata. The study's findings and limits: Elevated clonality characterized lesional scalp relative to normal scalp, particularly in alopecia totalis/universalis. Relative to mice, TCR sharing across patients was less clear, a difference possibly HLA-related.

Trimming stripped 1 base from V and 2 bases from J, with 7 bases between. CDR3 length equals 14 residues. Germline CDR1 and CDR2: SEHNR and FQNEAQ (reference sequence). Isolated RNA was reverse transcribed into cDNA used as the sequencing template. Assay used: immunoSEQ multiplex PCR; TCRdb lists only in-frame clones, some missing. The sample includes about 110,000 clones, 55% to 75% seen only once; the top ten take 20%. As for this clone: As yet, its antigen is unknown.

Cell sorting on a FACSAria was used to separate CD4+ and CD8+ T cells from the PBMCs. This rearrangement joins TRBV7-9 to TRBJ2-3; a possible D gene is TRBD1 (6 bases). Material for sequencing was CD8+ T cells sorted from blood. This clonotype originated in a human donor in good health. CDR3 protein: CASSLGGLTDTQYF. DNA for the CDR3: TGTGCCAGCAGCTTAGGGGGGCTCACAGATACGCAGTATTTT.